The 29 T cell receptor beta chains given below trace back to one sample, sequenced in a study of PD-1 blockade in classical Hodgkin lymphoma (dated by TCRdb to the early 2020s). The time point label corresponds to: cycle 4 day 1 (C4D1), after less than 7 weeks of nivolumab. Every trial patient had relapsed after autologous stem cell transplantation, and cohorts A, B and C differed in prior brentuximab vedotin exposure. Receptor libraries were prepared by the immunoSEQ multiplex PCR assay. As stored in TCRdb, this immuneACCESS dataset retains in-frame rearrangements with V and J assigned. A fraction of the clones does not appear; measured against another copy, unresolved V genes explain less than half of the discrepancy, and the remainder lacks a known reason. Here the sample has tens of thousands of clones; roughly nine tenths occur a single time. Approximately 2.9% of the sample lies in the top ten.

This material consisted of peripheral blood mononuclear cells (PBMCs), taken before the fourth cycle of nivolumab. The receptors originated from a human donor with classical Hodgkin lymphoma.

The genes are TRBV13 and TRBJ2-1; 8 bases agree with TRBD1. The CDR3 totals 14 residues. Unmatched junction bases numbered 5, after V lost 4 bases and J lost 6 bases. Germline lookup yields CDR1 PRHDT and CDR2 FYEKMQ (reference sequence). The CDR3 loop is CASSSPDRGNEQFF. In nucleotides, the CDR3 is TGTGCCAGCAGCTCGCCTGACAGGGGCAATGAGCAGTTCTTC.

The CDR3 nucleotides are TGTGCCAGCAGCACCCAGCTTAAATGGGGACTAGCGGACACCGGGGAGCTGTTTTTT. This gives the protein CASSTQLKWGLADTGELFF. The chain joins TRBV7-2 to TRBJ2-2; 11 bases are shared with TRBD2. From germline, CDR1 is SGHTA and CDR2 FQGNSA. CDR3 length: 19 residues. The trim removed 5 bases at V and 3 bases at J, leaving 14 bases unmatched.

V is TRBV5-4 and J is TRBJ2-7; TRBD1 aligns across 8 bases. CDR3 size: 14 residues. V lost 5 bases and J lost 4; bases outside the gene matches: 8. Germline CDR1 and CDR2: SGHNT and YYREEE (reference sequence). In DNA form, the CDR3 reads TGTGCCAGCAGTCAGACAGGGGAGTTTTACGAGCAGTACTTC. Translation gives CASSQTGEFYEQYF.

CDR3 DNA sequence: TGTGCCAGCAGCCGGGGGGGCTCTGGAAACACCATATATTTT. It is translated as CASSRGGSGNTIYF. The chain recombines TRBV28 with TRBJ1-3, with D possibly being TRBD1 (5 bases). V gave up 6 bases and J gave up 0 bases, with 9 bases separating them. CDR3 length: 14 residues. Looked up from germline, CDR1 is MDHEN and CDR2 is SYDVKM.

This chain joins TRBV29-1 and TRBJ1-1, with unresolved D. The CDR3 is 14 residues long. V dropped 8 bases and J dropped 1 base, with 17 bases sitting between them. CDR1 SQVTM and CDR2 ANQGSEA come from the germline V gene. CDR3 in DNA: TGCAGCCACATCTTGGCAGGAAAGAACACTGAAGCTTTCTTT. Its translation is CSHILAGKNTEAFF.

V is TRBV7-9 and J is TRBJ2-7; D possibly corresponds to TRBD2 (6 bases). The V and J ends lost 4 bases and 6 bases respectively, with 25 bases between them. Looked up from germline, CDR1 is SEHNR and CDR2 is FQNEAQ (reference sequence). The CDR3 has 17 amino acids. CDR3 bases: TGTGCCAGCAGCTCGCGACTAGGGAGCCTCCTAGGGCGCGAGCAGTACTTC. This translates into CASSSRLGSLLGREQYF.

The CDR3 DNA sequence: TGTGCCAGCTCCAAGGGACAGCGTCATATCGGGGAGCTGTTTTTT. Amino acids: CASSKGQRHIGELFF. V and J are TRBV6-5 and TRBJ2-2; 7 bases align to TRBD1. Germline loops: CDR1 MNHEY, CDR2 SVGAGI. V lost 8 bases and J lost 7; bases outside the gene matches: 13. There are 15 residues in the CDR3.

The sample holds one count of this clone. The chain couples TRBV28 to TRBJ1-2, with D perhaps TRBD1 (6 bases). V was pared by 6 bases and J by 4 bases, with 12 bases between. The CDR3 consists of 13 residues. Germline V lookup: CDR1 MDHEN, CDR2 SYDVKM. For the CDR3, the DNA is TGTGCCAGCAGACAACAGGGAGGCTATGGCTACACCTTC. It specifies CASRQQGGYGYTF.

The V call is TRBV27, the J call TRBJ2-3; 15 bases are a match to TRBD2. The CDR3 is 18 amino acids. The V gene's germline CDR1 is MNHEY and CDR2 SMNVEV (reference sequence). Germline trimming cut 5 bases from V and 2 bases from J; bases unmatched to any gene: 8. The CDR3 coding sequence is TGTGCCAGCAGTCCGGGACTAGCGGGGGGATTCTTCACAGATACGCAGTATTTT. It is translated as CASSPGLAGGFFTDTQYF.

The V call is TRBV5-4, the J call TRBJ2-5; possible D gene TRBD2, 6 bases. Germline V gene lookup returns CDR1 SGHNT and CDR2 YYREEE (reference sequence). The V end lost 0 bases, the J end lost 4 bases, and 10 bases lay between the germline ends. The length of the CDR3 is 14 residues. CDR3 sequence: CASSLEASVETQYF. DNA of the CDR3: TGTGCCAGCAGCTTGGAGGCTAGCGTAGAGACCCAGTACTTC.

The chain uses TRBV15 and TRBJ1-3; no clear D. CDR3 length: 16 amino acids. Looked up from germline, CDR1 is LNHNV and CDR2 is YYDKDF (reference sequence). The V end lost 0 bases, the J end lost 0 bases, and 9 bases lay between the germline ends. In nucleotides, the CDR3 is TGTGCCACCAGCAGAGATTTGACTAACTCTGGAAACACCATATATTTT. Encoded protein: CATSRDLTNSGNTIYF.

The gene calls are TRBV4-1 and TRBJ2-3, with D uncertain. With 2 bases removed from V and 3 bases from J, the gap between germline ends came to 6 bases. CDR1 is MGHRA, CDR2 YSYEKL, per germline. This CDR3 spans 13 amino acids. The CDR3 loop reads CASSQSMTDTQYF. CDR3 bases: TGCGCCAGCAGCCAAAGTATGACAGATACGCAGTATTTT.

The chain carries TRBV7-2 and TRBJ1-1; D uncertain. Looked up from germline, CDR1 is SGHTA and CDR2 is FQGNSA. The CDR3 length is 12 residues. Trimming left V 3 bases short and J 6 bases short, with 8 bases between. The CDR3 DNA is TGTGCCAGCAGCTTGGAAATCGCTGAAGCTTTCTTT. Its translation is CASSLEIAEAFF.

The V and J genes are TRBV6-5 and TRBJ2-1, with D possibly being TRBD1 (5 bases). This CDR3 has 11 amino acids. V gave up 6 bases and J gave up 10 bases, with 10 bases separating them. The germline V gene encodes CDR1 MNHEY and CDR2 SVGAGI. CDR3 DNA sequence: TGTGCCAGCAGCCAGGGCAGAGAGCAGTTCTTC. This codes for CASSQGREQFF.

This clone appeared once. The chain links TRBV2 to TRBJ2-1, with TRBD2 matching 9 bases. Germline V gene data show CDR1 as SNHLY and CDR2 as FYNNEI. The V and J ends lost 11 bases and 8 bases, in that order; junction bases with no gene match: 13. CDR3 length: 14 amino acids. The CDR3 is CAHPGSGGKDEQFF. The CDR3 region has the DNA TGTGCCCACCCTGGAAGCGGGGGGAAGGATGAGCAGTTCTTC.

The chain uses TRBV6-4 and TRBJ2-2; 11 nucleotides align to TRBD2. V lost 6 bases, J lost 7 bases, and 4 bases stayed unmatched. CDR3 size: 14 residues. Germline CDR1 and CDR2: MRHNA and SNTAGT. CDR3 sequence (DNA): TGTGCCAGCAGGACTAGCGGGGTCGGCGGGGAGCTGTTTTTT. Translated, it gives CASRTSGVGGELFF.

The CDR3 bases are TGTGCTAGTGGTTTGGCAGGATGGGGTGAAGCTTTCTTT. Protein sequence: CASGLAGWGEAFF. The rearrangement joins TRBV12-5 to TRBJ1-1; D not resolved. Trimming took 1 base from V and 7 from J, leaving 10 bases between them. This CDR3 comprises 13 residues. CDR1 is LGHNT, CDR2 FRNRAP, per germline.

This chain connects TRBV6-5 to TRBJ1-3; TRBD1 matches at 7 bases. This CDR3 contains 14 residues. Germline CDR1 reads MNHEY; CDR2 reads SVGAGI. The trim removed 4 bases at V and 8 bases at J, leaving 8 bases unmatched. This chain's CDR3 is CASSSRTGVDTIYF. In DNA, the CDR3 is TGTGCCAGCAGTTCCCGAACAGGGGTGGACACCATATATTTT.

V gene TRBV4-1 combines with J gene TRBJ1-6; D gene uncertain. The CDR3 covers 17 residues. Germline assignment: CDR1 MGHRA and CDR2 YSYEKL. Trimming removed 0 bases at V and 8 bases at J, with 17 bases between. The CDR3 bases are TGCGCCAGCAGCCAAGACGGACTCGAGGGAGGTTATTCACCCCTCCACTTT. This sequence encodes CASSQDGLEGGYSPLHF.

The chain links TRBV6-5 to TRBJ1-5, with D hard to call. CDR3 length: 10 residues. In germline, CDR1 is MNHEY, CDR2 SVGAGI. The V gene lost 9 bases and the J gene lost 5 bases, with 5 bases spanning the gap. The CDR3 reads CASDYQPQHF. The CDR3 region has the DNA TGTGCCAGTGATTATCAGCCCCAGCATTTT.

V usage is TRBV9 and J usage is TRBJ2-2; TRBD1 agrees at 9 bases. CDR3 length equals 18 residues. Losses at the gene ends were 0 bases for V and 3 bases for J; bases not matched to a gene: 9. Germline V gene lookup returns CDR1 SGDLS and CDR2 YYNGEE. CDR3 sequence: CASSVEGSDRGDTGELFF. The CDR3 nucleotides are TGTGCCAGCAGCGTAGAAGGAAGCGACAGGGGGGACACCGGGGAGCTGTTTTTT.

This clone occurred once. V gene TRBV7-8 combines with J gene TRBJ1-5, with D possibly being TRBD1 (5 bases). CDR1 SGHVS and CDR2 FQNEAQ come from the germline V gene. V lost 4 bases, J lost 0 bases, and 13 bases lay in between. This CDR3 region has 16 residues. CDR3 protein: CASSYGHVYSNQPQHF. The CDR3 DNA follows: TGTGCCAGCAGCTACGGACACGTTTATAGCAATCAGCCCCAGCATTTT.

The chain recombines TRBV7-6 with TRBJ1-2; D gene uncertain. The ends were cut back, 1 base at V and 5 bases at J, with 23 bases in the middle. The CDR3 consists of 18 residues. Germline V gene data show CDR1 as SGHVS and CDR2 as FNYEAQ. CDR3 sequence (DNA): TGTGCCAGCAGCTTAGGGTCATTATCAGGTGCCTCTGGGTATGGCTACACCTTC. Encoded protein: CASSLGSLSGASGYGYTF.

This clone has just a few counts. The V gene is TRBV10-1, the J gene TRBJ1-2; D unresolved. Trimming removed 2 bases at V and 4 bases at J, with 8 bases between. Germline-derived CDR1 and CDR2 are WNHNN and SYGVQD (reference sequence). CDR3 length: 13 amino acids. For the CDR3, the DNA is TGCGCCAGCAGTGAGGACCATCGCTATGGCTACACCTTC. Translation gives CASSEDHRYGYTF.

CDR3 in DNA: TGTGCCAGCAGCCACGAAGACAGGGCCACCGGGGAGCTGTTTTTT. Encoded protein: CASSHEDRATGELFF. The genes are TRBV14 and TRBJ2-2; TRBD1 agrees at 7 bases. The J segment lost 4 bases and the V segment lost 3 bases, leaving 5 bases of the junction unmatched. Germline V gene data show CDR1 as SGHDN and CDR2 as FVKESK. The CDR3 is made up of 15 amino acids. Filled out from reference TRBV14 and TRBJ2-2, the complete variable domain reads EAGVTQFPSHSVIEKGQTVTLRCDPISGHDNLYWYRRVMGKEIKFLLHFVKESKQDESGMPNNRFLAERTGGTYSTLKVQPAELEDSGVYFCASSHEDRATGELFFGEGSRLTVL.

The gene calls are TRBV9 and TRBJ1-1, with D unresolved. The CDR3 has 15 amino acids. Germline assignment: CDR1 SGDLS and CDR2 YYNGEE. The ends were cut back, 0 bases at V and 5 bases at J, with 14 bases in the middle. The CDR3 spells CASSVGHTRTTEAFF. In DNA form, the CDR3 reads TGTGCCAGCAGCGTAGGCCACACCCGAACGACTGAAGCTTTCTTT.

The count of this clone is one. The V gene is TRBV5-4, the J gene TRBJ2-1, with D tentatively TRBD2 (5 bases). V was cut by 0 bases and J by 8 bases, with 12 bases left in between. Germline-derived CDR1 and CDR2 are SGHNT and YYREEE (reference sequence). The CDR3 contains 14 residues. CDR3 residues: CASSLGTSTHEQFF. In nucleotides, the CDR3 is TGTGCCAGCAGCTTGGGCACTAGTACCCATGAGCAGTTCTTC. The complete variable domain, with remaining parts taken from reference TRBV5-4 and TRBJ2-1, reads ETGVTQSPTHLIKTRGQQVTLRCSSQSGHNTVSWYQQALGQGPQFIFQYYREEENGRGNFPPRFSGLQFPNYSSELNVNALELDDSALYLCASSLGTSTHEQFFGPGTRLTVL.

The chain couples TRBV30 to TRBJ1-1; D call uncertain. This CDR3 spans 13 amino acids. Germline lookup yields CDR1 GTSNPN and CDR2 SVGIG (reference sequence). The germline V and J ends were trimmed by 0 bases and 1 base, with 6 bases remaining between them. CDR3 sequence: CAWSVTENTEAFF. The CDR3 DNA sequence: TGTGCCTGGAGTGTAACGGAGAACACTGAAGCTTTCTTT. The variable domain in full, with the rest retrieved from reference TRBV30 and TRBJ1-1, is SQTIHQWPATLVQPVGSPLSLECTVEGTSNPNLYWYRQAAGRGLQLLFYSVGIGQISSEVPQNLSASRPQDRQFILSSKKLLLSDSGFYLCAWSVTENTEAFFGQGTRLTVV.

As DNA, the CDR3 is TGTGCCAGCAGCTTAGTCGGCTCTAGCTCCTACGAGCAGTACTTC. This translates into CASSLVGSSSYEQYF. The chain has TRBV7-2 and TRBJ2-7, with no clear D. Looked up from germline, CDR1 is SGHTA and CDR2 is FQGNSA. CDR3 length equals 15 residues. Trimming took off 1 base at V and 0 bases at J, with 10 bases between the two ends.